The sequence of this T cell receptor beta chain was determined in a study of blood T cell repertoires in COVID-19. Study-wide background: Italy, Spain and the United States were the sources of the convalescent and acute COVID-19 samples.

Clones were sequenced by immunoSEQ multiplex PCR, and TCRdb holds only the in-frame ones, with some missing. Of 140,000 to 150,000 clones in the sample, roughly 90% were seen once. The receptor was isolated from a human donor in a cohort sampled during active COVID-19. Sequenced input: peripheral blood.

This CDR3 reads CASSQGGLATQETQYF. The CDR3 DNA reads as TGTGCCAGCAGCCAAGGCGGGCTAGCGACGCAAGAGACCCAGTACTTC. The gene calls are TRBV11-3 and TRBJ2-5; D possibly corresponds to TRBD2 (6 bases). V dropped 5 bases and J dropped 2 bases, with 18 bases sitting between them. Germline CDR1 SGHNT, CDR2 YENEEA. This CDR3 has 16 residues.